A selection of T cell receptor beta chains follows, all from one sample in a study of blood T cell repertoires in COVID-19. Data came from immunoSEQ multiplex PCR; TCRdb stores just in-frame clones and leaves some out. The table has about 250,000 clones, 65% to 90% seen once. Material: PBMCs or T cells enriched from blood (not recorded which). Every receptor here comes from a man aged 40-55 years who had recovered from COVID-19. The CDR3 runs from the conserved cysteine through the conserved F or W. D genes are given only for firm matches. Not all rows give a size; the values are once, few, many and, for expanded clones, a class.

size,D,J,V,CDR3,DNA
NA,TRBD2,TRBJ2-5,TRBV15,CATSRGLAGGETQYF,TGTGCCACCAGCCGAGGACTAGCGGGAGGAGAGACCCAGTACTTC
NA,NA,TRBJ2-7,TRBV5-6,CASSLAGGAYEQYF,TGTGCCAGCAGCTTGGCCGGCGGTGCCTACGAGCAGTACTTC
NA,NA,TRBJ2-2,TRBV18,CASSRPANTGELFF,TGTGCCAGCTCCAGGCCGGCGAACACCGGGGAGCTGTTTTTT
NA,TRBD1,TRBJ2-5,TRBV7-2,CASSLDRDRGKETQYF,TGTGCCAGCAGCTTAGACCGGGACAGGGGAAAAGAGACCCAGTACTTC
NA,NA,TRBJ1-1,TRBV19,CASSISGDGLNTEAFF,TGTGCCAGTAGTATATCGGGGGATGGGTTGAACACTGAAGCTTTCTTT
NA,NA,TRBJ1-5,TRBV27,CASSADGGSNQPQHF,TGTGCCAGCAGTGCCGACGGGGGAAGCAATCAGCCCCAGCATTTT
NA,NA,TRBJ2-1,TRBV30,CAWTPLRAISYNEQFF,TGTGCCTGGACTCCCTTGCGGGCGATCTCCTACAATGAGCAGTTCTTC
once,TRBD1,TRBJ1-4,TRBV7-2,CASSPDRGHFATNEKLFF,TGTGCCAGCAGTCCGGACAGGGGCCATTTTGCAACTAATGAAAAACTGTTTTTT
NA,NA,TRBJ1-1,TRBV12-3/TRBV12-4,CASSIRGNTEAFF,TGTGCCAGCAGTATCCGGGGGAACACTGAAGCTTTCTTT
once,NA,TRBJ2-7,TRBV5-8,CASSLGLEPPYEQYF,TGTGCCAGCAGCTTGGGACTGGAGCCCCCCTACGAGCAGTACTTC
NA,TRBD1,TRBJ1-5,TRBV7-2,CASSLGQGVNQPQHF,TGTGCCAGCAGCTTAGGACAGGGGGTGAATCAGCCCCAGCATTTT
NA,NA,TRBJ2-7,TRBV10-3,CAISAVGDEQYF,TGTGCCATCAGTGCGGTCGGGGACGAGCAGTACTTC
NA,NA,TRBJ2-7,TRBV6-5,CASRERGESGYEQYF,TGTGCCAGCCGGGAACGCGGGGAGTCGGGCTACGAGCAGTACTTC
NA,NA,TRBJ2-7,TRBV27,CASRREPNSYEQYF,TGTGCCAGCCGCCGTGAGCCGAACTCCTACGAGCAGTACTTC
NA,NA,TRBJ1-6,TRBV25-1,CASSERQYNSPLHF,TGTGCCAGCAGTGAAAGACAGTATAATTCACCCCTCCACTTT
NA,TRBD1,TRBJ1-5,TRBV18,CASSHSRTGLSSNQPQHF,TGTGCCAGCTCTCATAGCCGGACAGGGCTGAGTAGCAATCAGCCCCAGCATTTT
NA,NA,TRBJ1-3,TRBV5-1,CASSLSSAGSGNTIYF,TGCGCCAGCAGCTTGAGTTCAGCAGGGTCCGGAAACACCATATATTTT
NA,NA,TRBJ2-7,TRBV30,CAWKGQLPYEQYF,TGTGCCTGGAAAGGACAACTTCCCTACGAGCAGTACTTC
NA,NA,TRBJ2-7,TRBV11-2,CASSLGHPYEQYF,TGTGCCAGCAGCTTAGGACACCCCTACGAGCAGTACTTC
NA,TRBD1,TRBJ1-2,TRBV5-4,CASSFDREDGYTF,TGTGCCAGCAGCTTCGACAGGGAGGATGGCTACACCTTC
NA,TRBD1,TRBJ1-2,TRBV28,CASSLVQGSYGYTF,TGTGCCAGCAGTTTAGTACAGGGGAGCTATGGCTACACCTTC
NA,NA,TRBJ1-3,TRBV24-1,CATSGSSGNTIYF,TGTGCCACCAGTGGCAGCTCTGGAAACACCATATATTTT
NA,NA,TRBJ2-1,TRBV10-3,CAISGQPGWHNNEQFF,TGTGCCATCAGTGGTCAACCGGGATGGCACAACAATGAGCAGTTCTTC
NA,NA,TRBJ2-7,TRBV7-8,CASSLFRLGAYPHEQYF,TGTGCCAGCAGCTTATTTAGGCTGGGGGCCTACCCCCACGAGCAGTACTTC
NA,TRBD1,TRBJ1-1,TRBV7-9,CASSLEGGWNTEAFF,TGTGCCAGCAGCTTAGAAGGGGGCTGGAACACTGAAGCTTTCTTT